The 29 T cell receptor beta chains below all came from one sample that was sequenced in a study of cytomegalovirus exposure and HLA in healthy donors. PCR amplification relied on 60 Vbeta primers (plus 13 Jbeta primers). Produced via immunoSEQ multiplex PCR; TCRdb's table is partial and in-frame only. Here the sample spans about 90,000 clones, about two thirds being singletons. Sequenced material: PBMCs. These receptors were taken from a woman aged 25 to 45 in good health and CMV-seropositive.

In this sample, this clone turned up a few times. The genes are TRBV5-6 and TRBJ2-1; no clear D. The germline V gene has CDR1 SGHDT and CDR2 YYEEEE. The length of the CDR3 is 14 residues. V gave up 10 bases and J gave up 1 base, with 15 bases separating them. CDR3 sequence (DNA): TGTGCCGCCCAATCCGCCAGATCCTACAATGAGCAGTTCTTC. Its protein product is CAAQSARSYNEQFF.

This clone was counted once. The chain is built from TRBV7-8 and TRBJ1-3, with D uncertain. CDR1 and CDR2 from the germline V gene are SGHVS and FQNEAQ. The length of the CDR3 is 14 residues. With 7 bases removed from V and 3 bases from J, the gap between germline ends came to 13 bases. The CDR3 here is CASTNPGFGNTIYF. CDR3 bases: TGTGCCAGCACCAATCCGGGATTTGGAAACACCATATATTTT.

The chain is built from TRBV19 and TRBJ1-4, with 7 bases fitting TRBD1. Germline loops: CDR1 LNHDA, CDR2 SQIVND (reference sequence). V trimming: 6 bases; J trimming: 3 bases; junction bases outside the gene matches: 4. CDR3 size: 14 residues. CDR3 in amino acids: CASSLGTANEKLFF. DNA for the CDR3: TGTGCCAGTAGCCTCGGGACAGCTAATGAAAAACTGTTTTTT.

The genes are TRBV5-4 and TRBJ2-1; D call uncertain. This CDR3 has 14 amino acids. V dropped 4 bases and J dropped 7 bases, with 15 bases sitting between them. Germline V gene sequence: CDR1 SGHNT, CDR2 YYREEE (reference sequence). CDR3 nucleotide sequence: TGTGCCAGCAGCACCCAAAAACCCAGGAATGAGCAGTTCTTC. Translating gives CASSTQKPRNEQFF.

V usage is TRBV30 and J usage is TRBJ1-2; the D gene is possibly TRBD1 (6 bases). Germline CDR1 and CDR2: GTSNPN and SVGIG (reference sequence). The ends were cut back, 7 bases at V and 5 bases at J, with 20 bases in the middle. This CDR3 is built from 14 residues. CDR3 in amino acids: CASLGGGHLYGYTF. The CDR3 nucleotides are TGTGCCTCCCTGGGAGGGGGACATCTTTATGGCTACACCTTC.

The chain has TRBV7-3 and TRBJ1-1, with 7 bases lining up with TRBD1. CDR1 is SGHTA and CDR2 is FQGTGA in the germline V gene. The CDR3 totals 13 residues. The junction had 1 base not matched to a gene; V was cut back by 5 bases and J by 1 base. The CDR3, as DNA: TGTGCCAGCAGCCGGACAGGGAACACTGAAGCTTTCTTT. It is translated as CASSRTGNTEAFF.

This clone was detected many times. The chain combines TRBV10-3 with TRBJ1-1, with D possibly matching TRBD1 (5 bases). This CDR3 is 15 amino acids long. Trimming took 0 bases from V and 3 from J, leaving 11 bases between them. Germline loops: CDR1 ENHRY, CDR2 SYGVKD. The CDR3 loop is CAISESWPGHTEAFF. The DNA of the CDR3 is TGTGCCATCAGTGAGTCTTGGCCAGGGCACACTGAAGCTTTCTTT.

The chain couples TRBV6-5 to TRBJ2-7, with TRBD1 matching over 11 bases. The J segment lost 5 bases and the V segment lost 6 bases, leaving 6 bases of the junction unmatched. Germline V gene sequence: CDR1 MNHEY, CDR2 SVGAGI. CDR3 length equals 14 residues. CDR3 sequence reads: CASRDGTGGNEQYF. In nucleotides, the CDR3 is TGTGCCAGCAGAGACGGGACAGGGGGAAACGAGCAGTACTTC.

The chain is built from TRBV7-9 and TRBJ2-2, with D perhaps matching TRBD2 (5 bases). The CDR3 has 18 residues. Germline CDR1 and CDR2: SEHNR and FQNEAQ (reference sequence). V was pared by 5 bases and J by 4 bases, with 23 bases between. CDR3 nucleotides: TGTGCCAGCAGCCAAGGTCTGAAGGGCCCGGGGAGCACCGGGGAGCTGTTTTTT. Amino acids: CASSQGLKGPGSTGELFF. Combining the CDR3 with reference TRBV7-9 and TRBJ2-2 gives the whole variable domain DTGVSQNPRHKITKRGQNVTFRCDPISEHNRLYWYRQTLGQGPEFLTYFQNEAQLEKSRLLSDRFSAERPKGSFSTLEIQRTEQGDSAMYLCASSQGLKGPGSTGELFFGEGSRLTVL.

As for this clone: At one boundary the junction diverges from the germline segment, which might be a read error. This sequence joins TRBV27 and TRBJ1-2, with 7 bases that match TRBD1. Germline V gene data show CDR1 as MNHEY and CDR2 as SMNVEV (reference sequence). The CDR3 consists of 13 residues. The CDR3 DNA is TGTGCCAGCAGTAGCCGGGACAGTTATGGCTACCCCTTC. Protein sequence: CASSSRDSYGYPF.

The chain employs TRBV18 and TRBJ2-1, with 11 bases that match TRBD2. Germline CDR1 reads KGHSH; CDR2 reads LQKENI. With 6 bases clipped from V and 6 bases from J, the junction kept 7 bases outside the gene matches. The CDR3 is made up of 15 amino acids. The chain's CDR3 is CASSRTSGGFNEQFF. CDR3 nucleotides: TGTGCCAGCTCCAGAACTAGCGGGGGTTTCAATGAGCAGTTCTTC.

This CDR3 reads CAGQKGNQPQHF. DNA of the CDR3: TGTGCCGGACAAAAGGGCAATCAGCCCCAGCATTTT. The chain has TRBV30 and TRBJ1-5, with a tentative D call TRBD1 (5 bases). Germline CDR1 and CDR2: GTSNPN and SVGIG (reference sequence). CDR3 size: 12 residues. Trimming left V 8 bases short and J 2 bases short, with 10 bases between.

The chain is built from TRBV4-2 and TRBJ2-5, with 9 positions matching TRBD1. The J call is doubtful: the DNA matches TRBJ2-7 better. The CDR3 contains 19 residues. Germline V CDR1 and CDR2: LGHNA, YNFKEQ. CDR3 in DNA: TGTGCCAGCAGCCAAGATTCTGGCGGAGGACAGGGGTTACGTCACGAGCAGTACTTC. Protein sequence: CASSQDSGGGQGLRHEQYF.

The chain recombines TRBV2 with TRBJ2-7; D not resolved. Germline V gene data show CDR1 as SNHLY and CDR2 as FYNNEI. The V gene lost 6 bases and the J gene lost 3 bases, with 6 bases spanning the gap. This CDR3 has 11 amino acids. The chain's CDR3 is CASRNIYEQYF. Written as DNA, the CDR3 is TGTGCCAGCAGGAACATCTACGAGCAGTACTTC.

As for this clone: One end of the junction does not line up with germline, which may come from a read error. The chain has TRBV6-1 and TRBJ1-2; D is ambiguous. The CDR3 contains 12 residues. Germline CDR1 reads MNHNS; CDR2 reads SASEGT. The CDR3 loop reads CASSEAYYGYPF. CDR3 nucleotides: TGTGCCAGCAGTGAAGCCTACTATGGCTACCCCTTC.

This clone was observed a handful of times. The chain links TRBV6-5 to TRBJ1-1, with 7 bases aligning to TRBD1. V was clipped by 2 bases and J by 1 base; unmatched bases: 1. Germline lookup yields CDR1 MNHEY and CDR2 SVGAGI. The CDR3 length is 14 residues. The CDR3 nucleotides read TGTGCCAGCAGTTACAACAGGGGGAACACTGAAGCTTTCTTT. Its translation is CASSYNRGNTEAFF.

The rearrangement uses TRBV4-1 and TRBJ2-7; D might be TRBD1 (6 bases). This CDR3 is built from 15 residues. Trimming cost V 1 base and J 0 bases, with 10 bases left between them. Per the germline V gene, CDR1 is MGHRA and CDR2 is YSYEKL. The CDR3 DNA is TGCGCCAGCAGCCAAGTGAGGGACAACTCCTACGAGCAGTACTTC. Protein: CASSQVRDNSYEQYF.

V is TRBV4-3 and J is TRBJ2-7; 7 bases fit TRBD1. Germline CDR1 and CDR2: LGHNA and YSLEER. Trimming took 3 bases from V and 2 from J; bases not matched to a gene: 16. The CDR3 length is 18 residues. The CDR3 bases are TGCGCCAGCAGCCAGGAACCCCAGATCAGGGGGTCCACCTACGAGCAGTACTTC. This codes for CASSQEPQIRGSTYEQYF.

This clone appeared once. The CDR3, as DNA: TGTGCCAGCAGTGAATACGGGTCCTACGAGCAGTACTTC. It encodes CASSEYGSYEQYF. J is TRBJ2-7 and V is TRBV6-1; D unresolved. Trimming stripped 2 bases from V and 1 base from J, with 6 bases between. This CDR3 comprises 13 residues. CDR1 and CDR2 from the germline V gene are MNHNS and SASEGT.

Concerning this clone itself: A junction end diverges from the germline sequence, so it may reflect a read error. The chain uses TRBV7-9 and TRBJ2-5; 8 bases agree with TRBD2. Germline V CDR1 and CDR2: SEHNR, FQNEAQ (reference sequence). This CDR3 region has 18 residues. The CDR3 nucleotides are TGTTCCAGCAGCTTATCCTCATTAAGCGGGGGAGCTGTCGAGACCCAGTACTTC. The encoded protein is CSSSLSSLSGGAVETQYF.

The CDR3 bases are TGCAGCGTGTCAGGGGGCGCAGGAAACACCATATATTTT. Protein sequence: CSVSGGAGNTIYF. The rearrangement links TRBV29-1 to TRBJ1-3; 8 nucleotides line up with TRBD1. The V gene end was trimmed by 6 bases and the J gene end by 4 bases; junction bases not matched to a gene: 5. The CDR3 sequence is 13 residues long. The germline V gene has CDR1 SQVTM and CDR2 ANQGSEA.

This chain joins TRBV28 and TRBJ2-6; D unresolved. The V gene's germline CDR1 is MDHEN and CDR2 SYDVKM. The CDR3 totals 14 residues. Trimming cost V 7 bases and J 0 bases, with 7 bases left between them. Here the CDR3 reads CASTSVSGANVLTF. CDR3 sequence (DNA): TGTGCCAGCACCTCAGTCTCTGGGGCCAACGTCCTGACTTTC.

The V gene is TRBV11-2, the J gene TRBJ2-1; D is possibly TRBD2 (5 bases). CDR1 is SGHAT, CDR2 FQNNGV, per germline. The CDR3 is made up of 12 amino acids. V was trimmed by 5 bases and J by 8 bases, leaving 10 bases between them. Here the CDR3 reads CASSQTGYEQFF. CDR3 DNA: TGTGCCAGCAGCCAGACGGGGTATGAGCAGTTCTTC. Full variable domain (remainder filled in from reference TRBV11-2 and TRBJ2-1): EAGVAQSPRYKIIEKRQSVAFWCNPISGHATLYWYQQILGQGPKLLIQFQNNGVVDDSQLPKDRFSAERLKGVDSTLKIQPAKLEDSAVYLCASSQTGYEQFFGPGTRLTVL.

In this sample, this clone turned up a few times. This chain links TRBV6-1 with TRBJ2-5; TRBD1 matches 9 bases. The CDR3 sequence is 15 residues long. Germline values: CDR1 MNHNS, CDR2 SASEGT. Germline trimming cut 6 bases from V and 4 bases from J; bases unmatched to any gene: 9. In DNA form, the CDR3 reads TGTGCCAGCAGGACCAGACAGGGGGTGGGAGAGACCCAGTACTTC. Its protein is CASRTRQGVGETQYF.

This clone was observed a handful of times. The rearrangement links TRBV19 to TRBJ1-1; 7 nucleotides align to TRBD1. The CDR3 consists of 14 residues. Germline CDR1 is LNHDA and CDR2 is SQIVND (reference sequence). V shed 7 bases, J shed 4 bases, and the junction held 9 bases outside the gene matches. CDR3 sequence: CASTPGGQVTEAFF. In nucleotides, the CDR3 is TGTGCCAGTACCCCAGGGGGGCAAGTCACTGAAGCTTTCTTT.

The chain joins TRBV19 to TRBJ1-1; D unresolved. CDR3 length equals 14 residues. V was trimmed by 6 bases and J by 0 bases, leaving 11 bases between them. The germline gives CDR1 LNHDA, CDR2 SQIVND (reference sequence). DNA of the CDR3: TGTGCCAGTAGGGAGAGCAGACTGAACACTGAAGCTTTCTTT. Amino acid sequence: CASRESRLNTEAFF.

This clone was detected a few times. The chain uses TRBV2 and TRBJ1-3, with D possibly being TRBD1 (6 bases). Per germline, CDR1 SNHLY and CDR2 FYNNEI. CDR3 length: 14 residues. The ends were cut back, 4 bases at V and 3 bases at J, with 10 bases in the middle. In DNA form, the CDR3 reads TGTGCCAGCAGTGGGACAGTTCTTGGAAACACCATATATTTT. It specifies CASSGTVLGNTIYF.

This clone came up a few times. The rearrangement links TRBV7-3 to TRBJ1-4; TRBD1 might be the D (5 bases). The germline V gene has CDR1 SGHTA and CDR2 FQGTGA. Deletions cut 1 base from V and 8 bases from J, with 11 bases between. The CDR3 loop spans 14 amino acids. DNA for the CDR3: TGTGCCAGCAGCTTAAATCCCCGGGGGGAAAAACTGTTTTTT. This encodes CASSLNPRGEKLFF.

The chain combines TRBV6-1 with TRBJ1-1; possibly TRBD1 for D (5 bases). The length of the CDR3 is 14 residues. Germline lookup yields CDR1 MNHNS and CDR2 SASEGT. Trimming shortened V by 6 bases and J by 7 bases, and 18 bases separated the two germline ends. The CDR3 sequence: CASRPGGGWNEAFF. The CDR3 DNA follows: TGTGCCAGCAGGCCCGGGGGTGGGTGGAATGAAGCTTTCTTT.